This TCR beta chain was identified during a study of technical replicates of blood from four donors. Clones were sequenced by immunoSEQ multiplex PCR, and TCRdb holds only the in-frame ones, with some missing. This sample has 80,000 to 95,000 clones, with approximately 96% found just once. The CDR3 is made up of 14 amino acids. Germline V lookup: CDR1 MNHEY, CDR2 SMNVEV (reference sequence). Germline trimming cut 7 bases from V and 8 bases from J; bases unmatched to any gene: 8. Sequenced: T cells isolated from PBMCs. The clonotype comes from a human donor in good health. This chain links TRBV27 with TRBJ1-6, with 7 bases identical to TRBD1. Here the CDR3 DNA reads TGTGCCAGCACCGTGACAGGGTACGATTCACCCCTCCACTTT. Protein sequence: CASTVTGYDSPLHF.